This record looks at one T cell receptor beta chain sequence and its context. Antigen specificity is unknown. The data were produced by immunoSEQ multiplex PCR, yet TCRdb's version contains in-frame clones alone and is incomplete. The sample lists about 200,000 clones, approximately 89% occurring once. The CDR3 extends over 14 amino acids. The germline V and J ends were trimmed by 8 bases and 6 bases, with 17 bases remaining between them. Per germline, CDR1 LNHDA and CDR2 SQIVND (reference sequence). These data come from a study of T cell responses to AZD1222 COVID-19 vaccine. The study, taken as a whole, reports: Seropositivity was recorded at baseline in only 6 or 7 AZD1222 recipients. Vaccination with two AZD1222 doses was followed by a rise in Spike-specific TCR breadth and depth.

The chain joins TRBV19 to TRBJ2-1, with D tentatively TRBD1 or TRBD2 (6 bases each). The clonotype was recovered from an adult who received the AZD1222 COVID-19 vaccine. Sample: peripheral blood, taken 28 days after the second AZD1222 dose. In DNA form, the CDR3 reads TGTGCCAGTCAGTATGGAGAGGGGGGCAATGAGCAGTTCTTC. Amino acid sequence: CASQYGEGGNEQFF.